This T cell receptor beta chain was recovered during a study of shared clonotypes between healthy human individuals. General study results and limits: Clonotype sharing across a few donors was observed for around 5% of naive CD4 clonotypes. The four-donor shared clonotypes exceeded non-shared clonotypes in generation probability, with non-shared ones scoring lower.

From germline, CDR1 is SQVTM and CDR2 ANQGSEA. The CDR3 consists of 13 residues. V lost 5 bases and J 3 bases, leaving 10 bases between the germline ends. Assay execution took place at the deep level. Evenly divided among several immunoSEQ plates was the genomic DNA of each subset. TCRdb keeps only in-frame clones here, not all; method: immunoSEQ multiplex PCR. The sample includes about 2.3 million clones, approximately 93% of them seen just once. Of note for this clone: As yet, its antigen is unknown.

The sequence was obtained from a man in his late teens or twenties in good health. Some clones in this sample may be carry-over from other donors' samples. The sequencing input was naive CD4+ T cells from PBMCs. Subset of the sample: CD45RA+ positively selected. The J gene is TRBJ2-2, the V gene TRBV29-1; D remains ambiguous. CDR3 region: CSVRYSDTGELFF. DNA for the CDR3: TGCAGCGTTAGGTACTCGGACACCGGGGAGCTGTTTTTT.